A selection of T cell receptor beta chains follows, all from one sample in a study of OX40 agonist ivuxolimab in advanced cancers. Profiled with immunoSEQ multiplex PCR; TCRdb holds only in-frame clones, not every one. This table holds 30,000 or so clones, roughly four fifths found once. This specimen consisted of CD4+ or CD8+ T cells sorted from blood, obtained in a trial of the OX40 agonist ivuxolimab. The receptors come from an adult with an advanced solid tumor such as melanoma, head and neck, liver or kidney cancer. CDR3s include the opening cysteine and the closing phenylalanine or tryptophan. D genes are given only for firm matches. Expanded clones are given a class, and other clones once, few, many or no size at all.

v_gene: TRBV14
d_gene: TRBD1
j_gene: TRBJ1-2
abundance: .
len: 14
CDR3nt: TGTGCCAGCAGCCCCTGGGACAGGTCTTATGGCTACACCTTC
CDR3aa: CASSPWDRSYGYTF

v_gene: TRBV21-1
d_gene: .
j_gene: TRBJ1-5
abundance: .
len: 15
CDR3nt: TGTGCCAGCACACAGGGAGCTTATAGCAATCAGCCCCAGCATTTT
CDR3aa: CASTQGAYSNQPQHF

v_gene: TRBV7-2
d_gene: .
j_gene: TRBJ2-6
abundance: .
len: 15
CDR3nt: TGTGCCAGCAGCTTAGTTAGCTCTGGGGCCAACGTCCTGACTTTC
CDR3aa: CASSLVSSGANVLTF

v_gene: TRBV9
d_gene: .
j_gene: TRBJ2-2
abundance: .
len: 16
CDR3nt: TGTGCCAGCAGCGTACGTCGGCAGAGTAACACCGGGGAGCTGTTTTTT
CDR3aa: CASSVRRQSNTGELFF

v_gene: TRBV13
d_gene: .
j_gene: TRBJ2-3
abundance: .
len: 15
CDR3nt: TGTGCCAGCAGCTTAGGACCTGGAACTACAGATACGCAGTATTTT
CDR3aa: CASSLGPGTTDTQYF

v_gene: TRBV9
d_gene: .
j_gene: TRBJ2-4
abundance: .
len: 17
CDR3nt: TGTGCCAGCAGCGTAGATGGATTAGTTGGAGGCAAAAACATTCAGTACTTC
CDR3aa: CASSVDGLVGGKNIQYF

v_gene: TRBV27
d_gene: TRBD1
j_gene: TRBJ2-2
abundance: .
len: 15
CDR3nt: TGTGCCAGCAGAACGGGACAGGGAGACACCGGGGAGCTGTTTTTT
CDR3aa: CASRTGQGDTGELFF

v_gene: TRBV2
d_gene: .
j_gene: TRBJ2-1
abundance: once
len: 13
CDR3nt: TGTGCCAGCAAGACGGTTCTCTCCAATGAGCAGTTCTTC
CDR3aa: CASKTVLSNEQFF

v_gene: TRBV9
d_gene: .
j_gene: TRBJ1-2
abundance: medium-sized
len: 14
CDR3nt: TGTGCCAGCAGCCCCCTACAGGGACACTATGGCTACACCTTC
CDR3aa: CASSPLQGHYGYTF

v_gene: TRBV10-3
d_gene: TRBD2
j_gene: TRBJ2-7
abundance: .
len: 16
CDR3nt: TGTGCCATCAGTGAGTCATTGACAACGGGAGGACACGAGCAGTACTTC
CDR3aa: CAISESLTTGGHEQYF

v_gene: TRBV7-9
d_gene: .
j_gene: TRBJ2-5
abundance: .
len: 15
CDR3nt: TGTGCCAGCAGCTTAATGGATTCGTCGGGTCAGACCCAGTACTTC
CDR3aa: CASSLMDSSGQTQYF

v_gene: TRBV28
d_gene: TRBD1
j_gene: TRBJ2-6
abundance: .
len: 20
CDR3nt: TGTGCCAGCACCACTCGGGGCGGGGACAGGGGGTTCTCTGGGGCCAACGTCCTGACTTTC
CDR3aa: CASTTRGGDRGFSGANVLTF

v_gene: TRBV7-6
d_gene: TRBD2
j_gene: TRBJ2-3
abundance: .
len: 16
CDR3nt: TGTGCCAGCAGCTCCAGTAGCGGGGAGAGCACAGATACGCAGTATTTT
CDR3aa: CASSSSSGESTDTQYF

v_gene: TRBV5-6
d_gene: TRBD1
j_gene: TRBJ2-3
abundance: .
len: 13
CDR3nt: TGTGCCAGCAGCCCGCAAGGGACAGGGGCGCAGTATTTT
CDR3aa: CASSPQGTGAQYF

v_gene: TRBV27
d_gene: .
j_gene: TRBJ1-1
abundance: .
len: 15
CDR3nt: TGTGCCAGCAGTTTAGATCCGACAGCGGGCCCTGAAGCTTTCTTT
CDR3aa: CASSLDPTAGPEAFF

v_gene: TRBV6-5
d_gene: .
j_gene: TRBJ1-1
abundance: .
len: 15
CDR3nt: TGTGCCAGCAGTTACTCCGGGGGGATGAACACTGAAGCTTTCTTT
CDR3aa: CASSYSGGMNTEAFF

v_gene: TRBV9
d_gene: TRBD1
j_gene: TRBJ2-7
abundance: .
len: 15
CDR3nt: TGTGCCAGCAGCGACCCAGGACAGGGAGGATACGAGCAGTACTTC
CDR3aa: CASSDPGQGGYEQYF

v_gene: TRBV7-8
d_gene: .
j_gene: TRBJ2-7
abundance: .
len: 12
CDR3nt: TGTGCCAGCAGCTTAGGGGTCTACGAGCAGTACTTC
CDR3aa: CASSLGVYEQYF